What follows are 18 T cell receptor beta chains derived from one specimen sequenced in a study of T cells expressing NK-cell markers. TCRdb re-called the 5' RACE reads and gives one entry per CDR3 protein, without DNA. The sample holds approximately 110,000 distinct CDR3 sequences. The sample taken for sequencing was blood T cells: a sorted CD56 or NKG2C T cell subset, CD4+ or CD8+ T cells, or bulk PBMC T cells (not recorded which). These receptors were collected from a woman aged 18 to 75 in good health.

The rearrangement links TRBV24-1 to TRBJ2-3; the TCRdb call, TRBD2, lacks DNA for checking. CDR1 is KGHDR, CDR2 SFDVKD, per germline. This CDR3 spans 15 amino acids. The CDR3 here is CATSDWTRGGDTQYF.

CDR3 in amino acids: CASSGDGANYGYTF. This chain connects TRBV5-1 to TRBJ1-2; TCRdb picks TRBD1, but there is no DNA to check that call. CDR3 length equals 14 residues. Germline-derived CDR1 and CDR2 are SGHRS and YFSETQ.

The chain couples TRBV9 to TRBJ2-7; the D gene TCRdb calls, TRBD2, cannot be checked with no DNA. CDR1 and CDR2 from the germline V gene are SGDLS and YYNGEE. The CDR3 contains 15 residues. The CDR3 sequence is CASSLASGRAAEQYF. Combining the CDR3 with reference TRBV9 and TRBJ2-7 gives the whole variable domain DSGVTQTPKHLITATGQRVTLRCSPRSGDLSVYWYQQSLDQGLQFLIQYYNGEERAKGNILERFSAQQFPDLHSELNLSSLELGDSALYFCASSLASGRAAEQYFGPGTRLTVT.

This sequence joins TRBV19 and TRBJ1-1; TCRdb indicates TRBD1, and absent DNA this call remains unverified. From germline, CDR1 is LNHDA and CDR2 SQIVND (reference sequence). The CDR3 is 12 amino acids. CDR3 protein: CASSIGPSGAFF.

The chain links TRBV6-2 or TRBV6-3 to TRBJ2-7; there is no DNA to check the TCRdb D call of TRBD2. This CDR3 spans 15 amino acids. CDR1 and CDR2 (germline): MNHEY, SVGEGT. This CDR3 reads CASSYPGLATYEQYF.

The V gene is TRBV7-3, the J gene TRBJ2-3; no DNA is available, so the TRBD1 call from TCRdb remains unchecked. CDR3 length equals 16 residues. Germline CDR1 is SGHTA and CDR2 is FQGTGA. The CDR3 protein is CASSPLVGQGSDTQYF.

The V gene is TRBV12-3 or TRBV12-4, the J gene TRBJ2-1. This CDR3 comprises 14 residues. This CDR3 reads CASSIISLHPRQFF.

The chain is built from TRBV30 and TRBJ2-5. The CDR3 is 14 residues long. Germline CDR1 and CDR2: GTSNPN and SVGIG (reference sequence). This chain's CDR3 is CAWSQSSPQETQYF.

This chain's CDR3 is CASSLQGGRAQGEQFF. The chain joins TRBV7-6 to TRBJ2-1; TCRdb's D call of TRBD2 is untestable without DNA. The germline V gene has CDR1 SGHVS and CDR2 FNYEAQ. CDR3 size: 16 residues.

This chain joins TRBV10-2 and TRBJ2-2. The V gene's germline CDR1 is WSHSY and CDR2 SAAADI. CDR3 length: 16 amino acids. The CDR3 is CASSEPIVQYTGELFF.

CDR3 in amino acids: CASSPEREGREGDTQYF. The V and J genes are TRBV4-3 and TRBJ2-3; the D gene TCRdb calls, TRBD2, cannot be checked with no DNA. Germline CDR1 reads LGHNA; CDR2 reads YSLEER. CDR3 length: 17 residues.

The chain employs TRBV20-1 and TRBJ2-1; as DNA is missing, the TRBD2 call by TCRdb cannot be tested. The CDR3 has 16 amino acids. Germline V lookup: CDR1 DFQATT, CDR2 SNEGSKA (reference sequence). This CDR3 reads CSARGEGSSGYNEQFF.

CDR3: CASSPGASGLDEQYF. The chain combines TRBV7-9 with TRBJ2-7; checking the TCRdb D call of TRBD2 is not possible without DNA. This CDR3 spans 15 amino acids. The germline V gene has CDR1 SEHNR and CDR2 FQNEAQ (reference sequence).

The chain uses TRBV29-1 and TRBJ2-1; the TCRdb call, TRBD2, lacks DNA for checking. This CDR3 has 15 residues. CDR1 is SQVTM, CDR2 ANQGSEA, per germline. The CDR3 is CSVEDRGGPLNEQFF.

CDR3 residues: CASRPLTGGPSPEAFF. The chain couples TRBV7-9 to TRBJ1-1; TCRdb proposes TRBD1, but this gene call is untestable without DNA. The germline gives CDR1 SEHNR, CDR2 FQNEAQ (reference sequence). The CDR3 consists of 16 residues. The full variable domain, with the rest looked up from reference TRBV7-9 and TRBJ1-1, is DTGVSQNPRHKITKRGQNVTFRCDPISEHNRLYWYRQTLGQGPEFLTYFQNEAQLEKSRLLSDRFSAERPKGSFSTLEIQRTEQGDSAMYLCASRPLTGGPSPEAFFGQGTRLTVV.

This chain links TRBV6-1 with TRBJ2-3; TCRdb designates TRBD2, a call that cannot be tested without DNA. The germline CDR1 and CDR2 sequences are MNHNS and SASEGT. The CDR3 is 15 amino acids. CDR3 sequence: CASAHSPSVVDTQYF.

This chain uses TRBV15 with TRBJ2-7; checking the TCRdb D call of TRBD1 is not possible without DNA. The length of the CDR3 is 13 residues. Germline CDR1 LNHNV, CDR2 YYDKDF (reference sequence). The CDR3 loop reads CATSNGQAYEQYF.

This chain uses TRBV11-2 with TRBJ2-1; TCRdb returns TRBD2, unconfirmable since there is no DNA. Germline lookup yields CDR1 SGHAT and CDR2 FQNNGV. The CDR3 runs 18 residues. CDR3 residues: CASSSSSGRPSYYNEQFF. Full variable domain (outside the CDR3, taken from reference TRBV11-2 and TRBJ2-1): EAGVAQSPRYKIIEKRQSVAFWCNPISGHATLYWYQQILGQGPKLLIQFQNNGVVDDSQLPKDRFSAERLKGVDSTLKIQPAKLEDSAVYLCASSSSSGRPSYYNEQFFGPGTRLTVL.